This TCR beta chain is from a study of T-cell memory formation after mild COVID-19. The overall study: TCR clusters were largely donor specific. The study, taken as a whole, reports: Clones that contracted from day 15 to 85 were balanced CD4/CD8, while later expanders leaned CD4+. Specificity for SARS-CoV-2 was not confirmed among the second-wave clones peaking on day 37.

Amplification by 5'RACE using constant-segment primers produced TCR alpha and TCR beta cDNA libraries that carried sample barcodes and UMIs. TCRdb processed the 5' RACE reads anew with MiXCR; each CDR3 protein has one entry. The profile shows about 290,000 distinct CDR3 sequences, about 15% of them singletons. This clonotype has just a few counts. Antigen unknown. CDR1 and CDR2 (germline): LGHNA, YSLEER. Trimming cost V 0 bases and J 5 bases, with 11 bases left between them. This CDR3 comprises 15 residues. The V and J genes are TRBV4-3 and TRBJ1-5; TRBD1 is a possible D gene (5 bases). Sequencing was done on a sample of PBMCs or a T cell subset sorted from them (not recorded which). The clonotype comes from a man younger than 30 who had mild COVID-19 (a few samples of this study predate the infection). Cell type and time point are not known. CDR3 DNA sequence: TGCGCCAGCAGCCAAGAGGTGGGGGGGTATCAGCCCCAGCATTTT. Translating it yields CASSQEVGGYQPQHF.